This T cell receptor beta chain was profiled in a study of shared clonotypes between healthy human individuals. Study overall: The composition of the donors was a couple of women and a few men aged 18 to 49. The study's findings and limits: An anticipated effect of sequencing depth on clonotype sharing among donors was recognized. Relative to clonotypes present in all four donors, those not shared had lower generation probabilities.

The CDR3 sequence is 13 residues long. Germline lookup yields CDR1 MNHNS and CDR2 SASEGT. Trimming shortened V by 4 bases and J by 5 bases, and 9 bases separated the two germline ends. Several immunoSEQ plates received, in even portions, the genomic DNA of each subset. Assay: immunoSEQ multiplex PCR; the TCRdb copy retains only in-frame clones and omits some. Here the sample spans about 680,000 clones, about 91% being singletons. In the case of this clone: No antigen is known for it. Possible read error: a much larger clone is one base away.

Naive CD8 cells were CD45RO-negative, positively selected for CCR7, excluding terminally differentiated effector memory CD45RA+ cells. The TCR sequence derives from a man younger than 40 in good health. The J gene is TRBJ2-1, the V gene TRBV6-1; possibly TRBD2 for D (7 bases). The sequenced sample consisted of naive CD8+ T cells sorted from blood. The CDR3 nucleotides read TGTGCCAGCAGTGTGGGGGGGCACAATGAGCAGTTCTTC. Residues: CASSVGGHNEQFF.